The 30 T cell receptor beta chains listed next were all sequenced from one sample in a study of shared clonotypes between healthy human individuals. Assay used: immunoSEQ multiplex PCR; TCRdb lists only in-frame clones, some missing. The sample includes about 2 million clones, 85% to 95% seen only once; the top ten take roughly 0.13%. Sequencing was carried out using naive CD4+ T cells sorted from blood. This sample's subset: CD45RA+ positively selected. Source of these receptors: a man aged 18 to 29 in good health.

Ten or more counts support this clone. The same CDR3 also results from other DNA sequences found in this sample. The chain couples TRBV2 to TRBJ1-2; possibly TRBD1 for D (5 bases). V lost 4 bases, J lost 0 bases, and 9 bases lay in between. There are 14 residues in the CDR3. Germline CDR1 is SNHLY and CDR2 is FYNNEI. The CDR3 region has the DNA TGTGCCAGCAGTGTGGGGGTAGCTAACTATGGCTACACCTTC. This encodes CASSVGVANYGYTF.

This chain connects TRBV5-1 to TRBJ2-1; D not resolved. The germline gives CDR1 SGHRS, CDR2 YFSETQ. V lost 4 bases and J lost 1, with 12 bases in between. This CDR3 spans 15 amino acids. The DNA for the CDR3 is TGCGCCAGCAGCCCTGGGCCCGAGTCCTACAATGAGCAGTTCTTC. Its protein is CASSPGPESYNEQFF.

This chain links TRBV6-6 with TRBJ1-2, with 10 bases that match TRBD1. Looked up from germline, CDR1 is MNHNY and CDR2 is SVGAGI (reference sequence). The CDR3 is made up of 15 amino acids. Germline trimming cut 0 bases from V and 5 bases from J; bases unmatched to any gene: 3. The CDR3 region is CASSYSGTGEYGYTF. In DNA form, the CDR3 reads TGTGCCAGCAGTTACTCAGGGACAGGGGAGTATGGCTACACCTTC.

As concerns this clone: With a much larger clone just one base away, this may be a read error. The J gene is TRBJ1-2, the V gene TRBV11-2, with D possibly TRBD1 on 6 matching bases. CDR3 length equals 13 residues. Per germline, CDR1 SGHAT and CDR2 FQNNGV. V was shortened by 3 bases and J by 3 bases, with 8 bases between the two germline ends. CDR3 sequence (DNA): TGTGCCAGCAGCTTTGGACAGTACTATGGCTACACCTTC. Amino acids: CASSFGQYYGYTF.

The genes are TRBV27 and TRBJ1-5, with a possible D match to TRBD1 (5 bases). Trimming left V 6 bases short and J 1 base short, with 25 bases between. CDR1 MNHEY and CDR2 SMNVEV come from the germline V gene (reference sequence). This CDR3 is 19 amino acids long. CDR3 sequence reads: CASRPSVLFGAVSNQPQHF. CDR3 nucleotides: TGTGCCAGCAGGCCCTCTGTATTGTTCGGGGCAGTGAGCAATCAGCCCCAGCATTTT.

Regarding this clone: The same CDR3 can be traced to other DNA sequences in this sample. This rearrangement joins TRBV5-1 to TRBJ2-3; D remains unclear. Trimming removed 2 bases from V and 2 bases from J, with 9 bases in between. Germline V gene sequence: CDR1 SGHRS, CDR2 YFSETQ. The CDR3 runs to 14 residues. This CDR3 reads CASSLGQSTDTQYF. CDR3 nucleotides: TGCGCCAGCAGCTTAGGGCAGTCCACAGATACGCAGTATTTT.

The J gene is TRBJ1-2, the V gene TRBV7-2; a weak D match, TRBD1 (5 bases). Trimming took 5 bases from V and 4 from J, leaving 20 bases between them. The CDR3 is 16 amino acids. CDR1 SGHTA and CDR2 FQGNSA come from the germline V gene. The CDR3 region is CASSTGPGTNAYGYTF. The CDR3 DNA reads TGTGCCAGCAGCACGGGACCCGGGACGAATGCCTATGGCTACACCTTC.

CDR3 DNA sequence: TGTGCCAGCAGCTTAGTGACGGGGATGTACAATGAGCAGTTCTTC. The encoded protein is CASSLVTGMYNEQFF. The rearrangement joins TRBV7-2 to TRBJ2-1; D possibly corresponds to TRBD2 (5 bases). Germline V CDR1 and CDR2: SGHTA, FQGNSA. V lost 1 base and J 4 bases, leaving 11 bases between the germline ends. The CDR3 contains 15 residues.

The rearrangement joins TRBV5-4 to TRBJ2-1, with TRBD2 identical over 14 bases. V was pared by 5 bases and J by 14 bases, with 6 bases of the junction left unmatched. Germline assignment: CDR1 SGHNT and CDR2 YYREEE (reference sequence). The CDR3 contains 13 residues. The CDR3 DNA follows: TGTGCCAGCAGTTCGGGACTAGCGGGAGCGGAGTTCTTC. It specifies CASSSGLAGAEFF.

The CDR3 DNA is TGTGCCAGCAGCCAACCGGGGCCTGGGCCGTTCACCTTC. It codes for CASSQPGPGPFTF. The chain has TRBV6-5 and TRBJ1-2; D may be TRBD1 (5 bases). V was cut by 6 bases and J by 13 bases, with 21 bases left in between. This CDR3 has 13 residues. From germline, CDR1 is MNHEY and CDR2 SVGAGI.

This chain connects TRBV5-1 to TRBJ2-7, with TRBD1 matching over 8 bases. CDR3 length: 13 amino acids. CDR1 is SGHRS and CDR2 is YFSETQ in the germline V gene. The J segment lost 3 bases and the V segment lost 4 bases, leaving 3 bases of the junction unmatched. CDR3 sequence reads: CASSVRGHYEQYF. CDR3 bases: TGCGCCAGCAGCGTCAGGGGGCACTACGAGCAGTACTTC. The variable domain in full, completed from reference TRBV5-1 and TRBJ2-7, reads KAGVTQTPRYLIKTRGQQVTLSCSPISGHRSVSWYQQTPGQGLQFLFEYFSETQRNKGNFPGRFSGRQFSNSRSEMNVSTLELGDSALYLCASSVRGHYEQYFGPGTRLTVT.

The chain combines TRBV5-1 with TRBJ2-7; no definite D call. With 0 bases removed from V and 6 bases from J, the gap between germline ends came to 7 bases. Looked up from germline, CDR1 is SGHRS and CDR2 is YFSETQ. The CDR3 runs 12 residues. CDR3 loop: CASSLDGLEQYF. The CDR3 DNA follows: TGCGCCAGCAGCTTGGACGGTCTCGAGCAGTACTTC. Complete variable domain (other parts from reference TRBV5-1 and TRBJ2-7): KAGVTQTPRYLIKTRGQQVTLSCSPISGHRSVSWYQQTPGQGLQFLFEYFSETQRNKGNFPGRFSGRQFSNSRSEMNVSTLELGDSALYLCASSLDGLEQYFGPGTRLTVT.

The genes are TRBV18 and TRBJ2-7; TRBD1 might be the D (6 bases). V dropped 5 bases and J dropped 2 bases, with 10 bases sitting between them. Germline CDR1 KGHSH, CDR2 LQKENI. CDR3 length: 13 residues. CDR3 in DNA: TGTGCCAGCTCAGGGGGCCCCACCTACGAGCAGTACTTC. This gives the protein CASSGGPTYEQYF. The variable domain in full, completed from reference TRBV18 and TRBJ2-7, reads NAGVMQNPRHLVRRRGQEARLRCSPMKGHSHVYWYRQLPEEGLKFMVYLQKENIIDESGMPKERFSAEFPKEGPSILRIQQVVRGDSAAYFCASSGGPTYEQYFGPGTRLTVT.

The CDR3 bases are TGCGCCAGCAGTGAACCTAGCGGGAGAGTAGGGTCGGGCGGGGAGCTGTTTTTT. It yields the protein CASSEPSGRVGSGGELFF. The chain is built from TRBV10-1 and TRBJ2-2, with TRBD2 identical over 10 bases. The J segment lost 7 bases and the V segment lost 3 bases, leaving 14 bases of the junction unmatched. The germline V gene encodes CDR1 WNHNN and CDR2 SYGVQD (reference sequence). This CDR3 contains 18 residues.

The J gene is TRBJ2-5, the V gene TRBV5-4, with D perhaps being TRBD1 or TRBD2 (6 bases each). V was pared by 4 bases and J by 2 bases, with 21 bases between. The germline V gene encodes CDR1 SGHNT and CDR2 YYREEE (reference sequence). The CDR3 length is 17 residues. The CDR3 reads CASSLGGGQRRQETQYF. CDR3 sequence (DNA): TGTGCCAGCAGCCTGGGGGGCGGGCAGCGGCGACAAGAGACCCAGTACTTC.

The chain carries TRBV28 and TRBJ2-7, with no clear D. The CDR3 covers 14 residues. Trimming took off 6 bases at V and 3 bases at J, with 15 bases between the two ends. Germline assignment: CDR1 MDHEN and CDR2 SYDVKM. The DNA for the CDR3 is TGTGCCAGCAGGAAATCGGGCCCCAACTACGAGCAGTACTTC. Amino acids: CASRKSGPNYEQYF.

The rearrangement links TRBV19 to TRBJ1-2; TRBD1 might be the D (5 bases). Trimming stripped 5 bases from V and 7 bases from J, with 11 bases between. This CDR3 has 12 amino acids. The V gene's germline CDR1 is LNHDA and CDR2 SQIVND (reference sequence). CDR3 sequence reads: CASSPGQGGYTF. The CDR3 coding sequence is TGTGCCAGTAGTCCCGGACAAGGTGGCTACACCTTC.

The V gene is TRBV30, the J gene TRBJ2-7; the D is unclear. This CDR3 spans 14 amino acids. Trimming left V 2 bases short and J 4 bases short, with 15 bases between. Germline CDR1 reads GTSNPN; CDR2 reads SVGIG (reference sequence). The DNA for the CDR3 is TGTGCCTGGAGTTATGGAAGATTTTCGTACGAGCAGTACTTC. Protein sequence: CAWSYGRFSYEQYF.

This chain uses TRBV5-6 with TRBJ2-7; 10 bases line up with TRBD2. V was pared by 4 bases and J by 3 bases, with 13 bases of the junction left unmatched. This CDR3 comprises 17 residues. Germline V lookup: CDR1 SGHDT, CDR2 YYEEEE. As DNA, the CDR3 is TGTGCCAGCAGCACGACCGGGACTAGCGTTTTGGACTACGAGCAGTACTTC. It translates to CASSTTGTSVLDYEQYF.

The chain joins TRBV7-9 to TRBJ1-1; the D is unclear. The CDR3 has 14 residues. CDR1 is SEHNR, CDR2 FQNEAQ, per germline (reference sequence). V shed 2 bases and J shed 3 bases, with 10 bases lying between them. The CDR3 sequence: CASSLYSEDTEAFF. The CDR3 DNA reads TGTGCCAGCAGCTTATACTCGGAGGACACTGAAGCTTTCTTT.

The rearrangement uses TRBV18 and TRBJ1-5; the match to TRBD1 covers 7 bases. CDR1 and CDR2 (germline): KGHSH, LQKENI. V lost 2 bases, J lost 3 bases, and 10 bases stayed unmatched. The CDR3 runs to 17 residues. The CDR3 spells CASSPRFQGESNQPQHF. The CDR3 DNA is TGTGCCAGCTCACCAAGATTCCAGGGGGAGTCCAATCAGCCCCAGCATTTT.

This clone was counted a few times. The gene calls are TRBV11-3 and TRBJ2-1; possible D gene TRBD2, 6 bases. Germline loops: CDR1 SGHNT, CDR2 YENEEA. Trimming removed 5 bases from V and 9 bases from J, with 14 bases in between. The CDR3 runs 13 residues. In DNA, the CDR3 is TGTGCCAGCAGCCCCACGGGCGGGGCTGAGCAGTTCTTC. It yields the protein CASSPTGGAEQFF. Based on the CDR3 plus reference TRBV11-3 and TRBJ2-1, the full variable domain is EAGVVQSPRYKIIEKKQPVAFWCNPISGHNTLYWYLQNLGQGPELLIRYENEEAVDDSQLPKDRFSAERLKGVDSTLKIQPAELGDSAVYLCASSPTGGAEQFFGPGTRLTVL.

The V call is TRBV5-4, the J call TRBJ2-1; D possibly corresponds to TRBD1 (6 bases). V was clipped by 3 bases and J by 8 bases, with 15 bases between them. Germline V gives CDR1 SGHNT, CDR2 YYREEE (reference sequence). The CDR3 is made up of 14 amino acids. CDR3 residues: CASSSTNRVDEQFF. CDR3 sequence (DNA): TGTGCCAGCAGCTCCACAAACAGGGTAGATGAGCAGTTCTTC. Using reference TRBV5-4 and TRBJ2-1 for the parts outside the CDR3, the full variable domain is ETGVTQSPTHLIKTRGQQVTLRCSSQSGHNTVSWYQQALGQGPQFIFQYYREEENGRGNFPPRFSGLQFPNYSSELNVNALELDDSALYLCASSSTNRVDEQFFGPGTRLTVL.

The chain couples TRBV10-3 to TRBJ2-7; TRBD1 is a possible D gene (5 bases). The germline CDR1 and CDR2 sequences are ENHRY and SYGVKD. CDR3 length: 11 amino acids. The germline V and J ends were trimmed by 4 bases and 5 bases, with 6 bases remaining between them. The CDR3 sequence is CAISGQHEQYF. CDR3 DNA sequence: TGTGCCATCAGTGGACAGCACGAGCAGTACTTC.

The rearrangement links TRBV28 to TRBJ1-6, with 10 bases that match TRBD1. Trimming at V came to 3 bases and at J to 7 bases, leaving 9 bases not matched to a gene. This CDR3 spans 17 amino acids. Germline V gene lookup returns CDR1 MDHEN and CDR2 SYDVKM. This chain's CDR3 is CASSFRTGGVKNSPLHF. The CDR3, as DNA: TGTGCCAGCAGTTTTAGGACAGGGGGAGTCAAAAATTCACCCCTCCACTTT.

For this clone: At the DNA level, this CDR3 is encoded by other sequences in the same sample as well. This chain links TRBV10-1 with TRBJ2-1; 15 bases align to TRBD2. Germline V CDR1 and CDR2: WNHNN, SYGVQD (reference sequence). This CDR3 has 16 amino acids. V gave up 4 bases and J gave up 2 bases; unmatched junction bases: 0. This chain's CDR3 is CASSGTSGRAYNEQFF. CDR3 sequence (DNA): TGCGCCAGCAGTGGGACTAGCGGGAGGGCCTACAATGAGCAGTTCTTC.

With regard to this clone: Other DNA sequences from this sample encode an identical CDR3 as well. The chain uses TRBV5-1 and TRBJ2-2, with TRBD1 matching over 7 bases. There are 15 residues in the CDR3. Germline V lookup: CDR1 SGHRS, CDR2 YFSETQ. The trim removed 7 bases at V and 0 bases at J, leaving 6 bases unmatched. CDR3 sequence (DNA): TGCGCCAGCTCCTCGGGACAGCCGAACACCGGGGAGCTGTTTTTT. Its translation is CASSSGQPNTGELFF.

The chain couples TRBV11-2 to TRBJ1-6; D might be TRBD1 (5 bases). Germline CDR1 SGHAT, CDR2 FQNNGV. The CDR3 is 16 residues long. V dropped 0 bases and J dropped 4 bases, with 10 bases sitting between them. DNA of the CDR3: TGTGCCAGCAGCTTAGAGGGGCAGGAGTATAATTCACCCCTCCACTTT. Translation: CASSLEGQEYNSPLHF.

J is TRBJ2-2 and V is TRBV7-6; D uncertain. The CDR3 sequence is 16 residues long. Trimming removed 2 bases from V and 1 base from J, with 11 bases in between. Germline V gene sequence: CDR1 SGHVS, CDR2 FNYEAQ. CDR3 DNA sequence: TGTGCCAGCAGCTTACTGTTACGAGTGAACACCGGGGAGCTGTTTTTT. As protein: CASSLLLRVNTGELFF.

As for this clone: At the DNA level, this CDR3 is encoded by other sequences in the same sample as well. V gene TRBV6-1 combines with J gene TRBJ1-6; D call uncertain. CDR1 and CDR2 from the germline V gene are MNHNS and SASEGT. The length of the CDR3 is 12 residues. V lost 4 bases to trimming and J lost 9 bases, with 7 bases between them. CDR3 sequence (DNA): TGTGCCAGCAGTGCGAGTGGTTCACCCCTCCACTTT. Protein sequence: CASSASGSPLHF.